A single sample gave rise to the 9 T cell receptor beta chains below, sequenced in a study of blood T cell repertoires in COVID-19. Libraries were prepared by immunoSEQ multiplex PCR; TCRdb keeps only in-frame clonotypes and omits some of them. In the table there are about 270,000 clones, 85% to 90% of which are singletons. Sequencing was performed on peripheral blood. These receptors were collected from a woman aged 25 to 45 with COVID-19, enrolled during active disease.

This clone was counted only a few times. The chain couples TRBV3-1 (or the pseudogene TRBV3-2) to TRBJ2-1; D is ambiguous. Germline CDR1 and CDR2: LGHDT and YNNKEL (reference sequence). V dropped 0 bases and J dropped 10 bases, with 10 bases sitting between them. The CDR3 consists of 13 residues. In nucleotides, the CDR3 is TGTGCCAGCAGCCAAGAGGTGAATAGAGAGCAGTTCTTC. Its translation is CASSQEVNREQFF.

The chain employs TRBV6-5 and TRBJ2-3; no clear D. The CDR3 contains 13 residues. The V end lost 5 bases, the J end lost 2 bases, and 8 bases lay between the germline ends. In germline, CDR1 is MNHEY, CDR2 SVGAGI. The CDR3 bases are TGTGCCAGCAGTATACTGATCACAGATACGCAGTATTTT. It yields the protein CASSILITDTQYF.

The V gene is TRBV29-1, the J gene TRBJ1-1; 7 bases agree with TRBD1. This CDR3 has 14 amino acids. Germline V gene data show CDR1 as SQVTM and CDR2 as ANQGSEA. After removal of 4 bases from V and 7 bases from J, the junction contained 12 bases not matched to a gene. The CDR3 here is CSVAQDEGAFEAFF. In DNA form, the CDR3 reads TGCAGCGTTGCCCAAGATGAGGGGGCCTTTGAAGCTTTCTTT.

The chain carries TRBV5-6 and TRBJ2-7; D gene unclear. The CDR3 sequence is 11 residues long. Trimming took off 7 bases at V and 2 bases at J, with 7 bases between the two ends. Germline V gene lookup returns CDR1 SGHDT and CDR2 YYEEEE. The CDR3 nucleotides read TGTGCCAGCGGGCCCCCCTACGAGCAGTACTTC. This gives the protein CASGPPYEQYF.

This clone was seen a single time. The chain employs TRBV18 and TRBJ2-5; tentative D call: TRBD2 (6 bases). Trimming took off 2 bases at V and 4 bases at J, with 14 bases between the two ends. The CDR3 sequence is 15 residues long. The germline V gene encodes CDR1 KGHSH and CDR2 LQKENI. The CDR3 bases are TGTGCCAGCTCACCATTAGCGGATACCCGAGAGACCCAGTACTTC. The encoded protein is CASSPLADTRETQYF. Together with reference TRBV18 and TRBJ2-5, the CDR3 gives the full variable domain: NAGVMQNPRHLVRRRGQEARLRCSPMKGHSHVYWYRQLPEEGLKFMVYLQKENIIDESGMPKERFSAEFPKEGPSILRIQQVVRGDSAAYFCASSPLADTRETQYFGPGTRLLVL.

The chain couples TRBV2 to TRBJ1-1, with D maybe TRBD1 (5 bases). Trimming cost V 4 bases and J 3 bases, with 18 bases left between them. This CDR3 is built from 16 residues. Germline V gene data show CDR1 as SNHLY and CDR2 as FYNNEI. This CDR3 is CASSVVIGVGDTEAFF. In nucleotides, the CDR3 is TGTGCCAGCAGTGTGGTCATAGGGGTAGGGGACACTGAAGCTTTCTTT.

This chain links TRBV7-8 with TRBJ2-7, with TRBD1 identical over 8 bases. The germline gives CDR1 SGHVS, CDR2 FQNEAQ. V lost 2 bases to trimming and J lost 2 bases; unmatched junction nucleotides: 8. This CDR3 is 16 amino acids long. CDR3 in DNA: TGTGCCAGCAGCTTACCCCCGGGACAGGTGACCTACGAGCAGTACTTC. Protein: CASSLPPGQVTYEQYF. Looking up the rest from reference TRBV7-8 and TRBJ2-7 gives the full variable domain: GAGVSQSPRYKVAKRGQDVALRCDPISGHVSLFWYQQALGQGPEFLTYFQNEAQLDKSGLPSDRFFAERPEGSVSTLKIQRTQQEDSAVYLCASSLPPGQVTYEQYFGPGTRLTVT.

Here the CDR3 DNA reads TGCAGCGTTGAATTCCCGCTTTTGCGGACCCAGTACTTC. Its translation: CSVEFPLLRTQYF. The chain has TRBV29-1 and TRBJ2-5; D ambiguous. The germline V gene encodes CDR1 SQVTM and CDR2 ANQGSEA. Trimming removed 2 bases from V and 7 bases from J, with 14 bases in between. This CDR3 contains 13 residues.

The chain employs TRBV4-1 and TRBJ1-2, with 9 bases fitting TRBD1. V trimming: 1 base; J trimming: 8 bases; junction bases outside the gene matches: 8. Germline V CDR1 and CDR2: MGHRA, YSYEKL. This CDR3 contains 15 residues. CDR3 region: CASSQAEQGAGGYTF. In DNA, the CDR3 is TGCGCCAGCAGCCAAGCCGAACAGGGGGCGGGGGGCTACACCTTC.